A single sample is the source of the 6 T cell receptor beta chains below, sequenced in a study of blood T cell repertoires in COVID-19. The protocol was immunoSEQ multiplex PCR, while the TCRdb copy is restricted to in-frame clones and leaves out a portion. The sample consists of fewer than 40,000 clones, around 88% of them appearing once. Sequencing was carried out using peripheral blood. These receptors were taken from a woman between 65 and 79 years old with active COVID-19.

The chain recombines TRBV11-2 with TRBJ2-7; 10 nucleotides agree with TRBD1. This CDR3 has 16 amino acids. Germline assignment: CDR1 SGHAT and CDR2 FQNNGV. Losses at the gene ends were 4 bases for V and 0 bases for J; bases not matched to a gene: 6. This CDR3 is CASSSQRTGGSYEQYF. The DNA of the CDR3 is TGTGCCAGCAGCTCCCAGAGGACAGGGGGCTCCTACGAGCAGTACTTC.

This chain connects TRBV2 to TRBJ1-2; 11 bases fit TRBD1. With V trimmed by 6 bases and J by 8 bases, 5 bases remained unmatched. The length of the CDR3 is 13 residues. Germline V gives CDR1 SNHLY, CDR2 FYNNEI. CDR3 nucleotide sequence: TGTGCCAGCAGGGCCGGGACAGGGGGGGGCTACACCTTC. Amino acid sequence: CASRAGTGGGYTF.

The V call is TRBV6-5, the J call TRBJ1-6, with 9 bases that match TRBD1. V dropped 6 bases and J dropped 7; count of bases not matched to a gene: 4. CDR1 is MNHEY, CDR2 SVGAGI, per germline. The CDR3 has 14 amino acids. The CDR3 nucleotides read TGTGCCAGCAGACGGGACAGGGAGAATTCACCCCTCCACTTT. It translates to CASRRDRENSPLHF.

The J gene is TRBJ2-3, the V gene TRBV4-2; D possibly corresponds to TRBD1 (5 bases). Germline CDR1 reads LGHNA; CDR2 reads YNFKEQ. Trimming removed 2 bases from V and 2 bases from J, with 11 bases in between. The CDR3 is 15 amino acids. CDR3 DNA: TGTGCCAGCAGCCAAAGCTTAGGGGTCACAGATACGCAGTATTTT. Its protein product is CASSQSLGVTDTQYF.

The chain couples TRBV14 to TRBJ2-2; 7 bases match TRBD2. The CDR3 contains 14 residues. V gave up 3 bases and J gave up 8 bases; unmatched junction bases: 6. CDR1 is SGHDN and CDR2 is FVKESK in the germline V gene. CDR3 sequence: CASSHMSGIGELFF. The DNA for the CDR3 is TGTGCCAGCAGCCACATGAGCGGGATTGGGGAGCTGTTTTTT. Together with reference TRBV14 and TRBJ2-2, the CDR3 gives the full variable domain: EAGVTQFPSHSVIEKGQTVTLRCDPISGHDNLYWYRRVMGKEIKFLLHFVKESKQDESGMPNNRFLAERTGGTYSTLKVQPAELEDSGVYFCASSHMSGIGELFFGEGSRLTVL.

The chain joins TRBV10-1 to TRBJ2-3; D possibly corresponds to TRBD2 (7 bases). This CDR3 region has 15 residues. Trimming left V 8 bases short and J 1 base short, with 16 bases between. CDR1 is WNHNN, CDR2 SYGVQD, per germline (reference sequence). The CDR3 nucleotides read TGCGCCAGCTCACTAGGGGGGGGGCGCACAGATACGCAGTATTTT. Protein sequence: CASSLGGGRTDTQYF.